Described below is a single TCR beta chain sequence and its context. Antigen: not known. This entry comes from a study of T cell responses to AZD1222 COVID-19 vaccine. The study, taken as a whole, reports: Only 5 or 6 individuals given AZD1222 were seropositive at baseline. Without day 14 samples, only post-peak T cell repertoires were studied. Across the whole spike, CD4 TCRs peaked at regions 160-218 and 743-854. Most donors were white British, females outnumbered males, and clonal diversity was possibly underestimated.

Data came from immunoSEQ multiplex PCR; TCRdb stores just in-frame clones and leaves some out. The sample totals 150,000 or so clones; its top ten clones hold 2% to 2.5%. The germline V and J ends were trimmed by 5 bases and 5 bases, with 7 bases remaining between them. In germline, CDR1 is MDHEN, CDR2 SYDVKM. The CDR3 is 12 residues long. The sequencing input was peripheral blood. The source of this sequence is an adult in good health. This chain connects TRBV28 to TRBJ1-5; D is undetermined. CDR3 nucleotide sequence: TGTGCCAGCAGTCCGGCTCATCAGCCCCAGCATTTT. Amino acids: CASSPAHQPQHF.